In its sample, the clone carrying this TCR beta chain was seen many times. Its target is not known. For the library, individual cDNA molecules each received unique molecular identifiers. TCRdb re-called the RACE reads through MiXCR, storing one row per CDR3 protein. The sample has 35,000 to 50,000 distinct CDR3 sequences; over 9.5% are singletons. This record belongs to a study of human T cells and chemical hapten exposure. Points from the study as a whole: Since the donors had alopecia, their immune response may not be the same as that of healthy people.

This CDR3 is built from 15 residues. The germline gives CDR1 MGHDK, CDR2 SYGVNS. V gave up 1 base and J gave up 2 bases, with 9 bases separating them. Time point indicated: pre-sensitization, week 0. Indicated treatment: therapeutic diphenylcyclopropenone sensitization with weekly scalp DPC. This sequence was found in a man aged 25-45 years with alopecia areata. Some clones in this sample may be carry-over from other donors' samples. Specimen: whole blood, collected in connection with sensitization to the hapten diphenylcyclopropenone (DPC). This chain uses TRBV25-1 with TRBJ1-3; D uncertain. CDR3 region: CASSELRWTGNTIYF. In DNA form, the CDR3 reads TGTGCCAGCAGTGAATTAAGGTGGACTGGAAACACCATATATTTT. The full variable domain, rest sourced from reference TRBV25-1 and TRBJ1-3, is EADIYQTPRYLVIGTGKKITLECSQTMGHDKMYWYQQDPGMELHLIHYSYGVNSTEKGDLSSESTVSRIRTEHFPLTLESARPSHTSQYLCASSELRWTGNTIYFGEGSWLTVV.